The next 14 T cell receptor beta chains were all read from a single sample in a study of shared clonotypes between healthy human individuals. The assay was immunoSEQ multiplex PCR, and TCRdb's table has in-frame clones only and misses some. Among approximately 480,000 clones listed, over 75% were seen once. The sequenced material came from PBMCs. The receptor set was obtained from a woman in her thirties or forties in good health. Some clones in this sample may be carry-over from other donors' samples.

The rearrangement links TRBV27 to TRBJ1-5; tentative D call: TRBD1 (6 bases). The CDR3 covers 15 residues. The germline gives CDR1 MNHEY, CDR2 SMNVEV (reference sequence). The V and J ends lost 6 bases and 0 bases respectively, with 12 bases between them. This chain's CDR3 is CASSQRQASNQPQHF. The CDR3, as DNA: TGTGCCAGCAGCCAGAGACAGGCTAGCAATCAGCCCCAGCATTTT.

The V and J genes are TRBV9 and TRBJ2-2; no firm D call. Trimming took off 4 bases at V and 6 bases at J, with 16 bases between the two ends. In germline, CDR1 is SGDLS, CDR2 YYNGEE. This CDR3 is built from 15 residues. The CDR3 protein is CASSPGGPRSGELFF. In nucleotides, the CDR3 is TGTGCCAGCAGCCCCGGTGGACCCCGGTCCGGGGAGCTGTTTTTT.

The sample holds a few counts of this clone. The chain couples TRBV6-5 to TRBJ2-7; 8 bases are a match to TRBD2. The CDR3 is made up of 12 amino acids. From germline, CDR1 is MNHEY and CDR2 SVGAGI. Germline trimming cut 11 bases from V and 6 bases from J; bases unmatched to any gene: 9. The CDR3 DNA reads as TGTGCCGCCAGCGGGAGAGGCCTCGAGCAGTACTTC. Its protein product is CAASGRGLEQYF.

The V call is TRBV6-6, the J call TRBJ1-2; TRBD1 matches at 8 bases. Per the germline V gene, CDR1 is MNHNY and CDR2 is SVGAGI (reference sequence). Unmatched junction bases numbered 3, after V lost 6 bases and J lost 3 bases. The CDR3 is 13 amino acids. This CDR3 reads CASSKGQDYGYTF. CDR3 nucleotide sequence: TGTGCCAGCAGCAAGGGACAGGACTATGGCTACACCTTC.

This rearrangement joins TRBV2 to TRBJ1-2; D gene ambiguous. The V end was cut by 7 bases, the J end by 3 bases, with 18 bases between. This CDR3 region has 15 residues. Germline loops: CDR1 SNHLY, CDR2 FYNNEI. CDR3 bases: TGTGCCAGCACCCCGCTGGTAGGCGATGACTATGGCTACACCTTC. It translates to CASTPLVGDDYGYTF.

The chain links TRBV4-2 to TRBJ2-2; D is uncertain. Trimming removed 4 bases from V and 4 bases from J, with 13 bases in between. Per germline, CDR1 LGHNA and CDR2 YNFKEQ. This CDR3 spans 15 amino acids. This CDR3 reads CASSRGPVGTGELFF. The CDR3 bases are TGTGCCAGCAGCCGCGGCCCCGTTGGCACCGGGGAGCTGTTTTTT.

This chain joins TRBV18 and TRBJ2-7; weak D call: TRBD1 (6 bases). Germline V gene data show CDR1 as KGHSH and CDR2 as LQKENI. With 4 bases removed from V and 3 bases from J, the gap between germline ends came to 13 bases. The CDR3 spans 14 residues. The CDR3 DNA sequence: TGTGCCAGCTCACAACCTGAGACAGGCTACGAGCAGTACTTC. Amino acids: CASSQPETGYEQYF. Full variable domain (rest looked up from reference TRBV18 and TRBJ2-7): NAGVMQNPRHLVRRRGQEARLRCSPMKGHSHVYWYRQLPEEGLKFMVYLQKENIIDESGMPKERFSAEFPKEGPSILRIQQVVRGDSAAYFCASSQPETGYEQYFGPGTRLTVT.

The chain couples TRBV7-2 to TRBJ2-7; TRBD1 might be the D (6 bases). This CDR3 spans 14 amino acids. V lost 1 base and J 2 bases, leaving 9 bases between the germline ends. Germline V CDR1 and CDR2: SGHTA, FQGNSA. The CDR3 region has the DNA TGTGCCAGCAGCTTAGACAGGGCAACCTACGAGCAGTACTTC. This codes for CASSLDRATYEQYF.

CDR3 nucleotides: TGTGCCAGCTCACCGCCTGATCCAGGGGCCTACGAGCAGTACTTC. Translating gives CASSPPDPGAYEQYF. The chain has TRBV18 and TRBJ2-7, with D possibly TRBD1 on 6 matching bases. The CDR3 consists of 15 residues. The germline gives CDR1 KGHSH, CDR2 LQKENI. V lost 3 bases to trimming and J lost 2 bases, with 14 bases between them. The variable domain in full, completed from reference TRBV18 and TRBJ2-7, reads NAGVMQNPRHLVRRRGQEARLRCSPMKGHSHVYWYRQLPEEGLKFMVYLQKENIIDESGMPKERFSAEFPKEGPSILRIQQVVRGDSAAYFCASSPPDPGAYEQYFGPGTRLTVT.

V and J are TRBV7-2 and TRBJ1-5, with D possibly matching TRBD1 (6 bases). The CDR3 extends over 14 amino acids. Germline values: CDR1 SGHTA, CDR2 FQGNSA. V dropped 5 bases and J dropped 5 bases, with 13 bases sitting between them. CDR3 sequence (DNA): TGTGCCAGCAGCCTCGTAGGGGGTGATCAGCCCCAGCATTTT. Protein sequence: CASSLVGGDQPQHF. The full variable domain, its missing parts supplied by reference TRBV7-2 and TRBJ1-5, is GAGVSQSPSNKVTEKGKDVELRCDPISGHTALYWYRQSLGQGLEFLIYFQGNSAPDKSGLPSDRFSAERTGGSVSTLTIQRTQQEDSAVYLCASSLVGGDQPQHFGDGTRLSIL.

The chain links TRBV5-4 to TRBJ2-2; D gene ambiguous. V lost 0 bases and J 0 bases, leaving 9 bases between the germline ends. Germline loops: CDR1 SGHNT, CDR2 YYREEE (reference sequence). The CDR3 is 16 amino acids. The DNA for the CDR3 is TGTGCCAGCAGCTTGGACTTGTCCGCGAACACCGGGGAGCTGTTTTTT. Protein product: CASSLDLSANTGELFF.

This clone came up a few times. The chain carries TRBV10-2 and TRBJ1-3; no clear D. CDR1 is WSHSY and CDR2 is SAAADI in the germline V gene. Trimming pared 4 bases from V and 8 bases from J, leaving 12 bases between. This CDR3 has 13 residues. CDR3 coding DNA: TGCGCCAGCAGTGCGGGCCGGGAGGACACCATATATTTT. It yields the protein CASSAGREDTIYF.

CDR3 coding DNA: TGCGCCAGCACCATAACAGGCGGTCTGAACACTGAAGCTTTCTTT. The encoded protein is CASTITGGLNTEAFF. This chain uses TRBV5-1 with TRBJ1-1, with D possibly being TRBD1 (5 bases). Per germline, CDR1 SGHRS and CDR2 YFSETQ. The CDR3 covers 15 residues. Trimming took off 6 bases at V and 0 bases at J, with 15 bases between the two ends.

The chain couples TRBV10-3 to TRBJ2-3; possibly TRBD2 for D (6 bases). Germline V gene data show CDR1 as ENHRY and CDR2 as SYGVKD. With 9 bases removed from V and 3 bases from J, the gap between germline ends came to 19 bases. The CDR3 sequence is 15 residues long. The CDR3 nucleotides read TGTGCCATGGGGCGGGACCCTGGGGGGACAGATACGCAGTATTTT. Amino acids: CAMGRDPGGTDTQYF.